Each of the 27 T cell receptor beta chains below was sequenced from the same sample in a study of blood T cell repertoires in COVID-19 (dated by TCRdb to 2020 to 2021). Library generation was performed with the immunoSEQ multiplex PCR assay. In TCRdb, the immuneACCESS table is reduced to in-frame sequences with V and J assigned. These tables do not hold every clone; where another copy was compared, an unresolved V gene accounts for under half, and the others remain unexplained. This sample comprises more than 60,000 clones, around 80% of them detected only once. The top ten clonotypes cover 8% to 13% of the sample. Sequencing was carried out using peripheral blood. The receptors stem from a man aged 60-69 years with acute or convalescent COVID-19.

J is TRBJ2-5 and V is TRBV7-2, with 10 bases that match TRBD2. The junction had 4 bases not matched to a gene; V was cut back by 4 bases and J by 2 bases. The germline gives CDR1 SGHTA, CDR2 FQGNSA. The CDR3 runs 15 residues. CDR3 coding DNA: TGTGCCAGCAGCTCCTTACTAGCGGGGCAAGAGACCCAGTACTTC. It is translated as CASSSLLAGQETQYF.

CDR3 protein: CASSFDEGRGYEQYF. The CDR3 region has the DNA TGTGCCAGCAGCTTCGATGAGGGGCGGGGCTACGAGCAGTACTTC. This chain links TRBV7-2 with TRBJ2-7; D may be TRBD2 (6 bases). The CDR3 runs 15 residues. V lost 3 bases and J 3 bases, leaving 15 bases between the germline ends. The germline CDR1 and CDR2 sequences are SGHTA and FQGNSA.

This chain uses TRBV4-1 with TRBJ2-1, with D maybe TRBD1 (6 bases). The germline V gene encodes CDR1 MGHRA and CDR2 YSYEKL. The CDR3 extends over 14 amino acids. Trimming cost V 3 bases and J 6 bases, with 12 bases left between them. The CDR3 here is CASSHRGLFNEQFF. The CDR3 nucleotides are TGCGCCAGCAGCCACAGGGGTCTCTTCAATGAGCAGTTCTTC.

This clone turned up a few times. The chain uses TRBV2 and TRBJ1-5; D uncertain. The germline V gene has CDR1 SNHLY and CDR2 FYNNEI. The CDR3 runs to 15 residues. V lost 7 bases to trimming and J lost 2 bases, with 15 bases between them. The CDR3 sequence is CASTLEGFGNQPQHF. CDR3 nucleotide sequence: TGTGCCAGCACATTAGAGGGATTCGGCAATCAGCCCCAGCATTTT.

The V and J genes are TRBV7-9 and TRBJ2-7; 7 positions match TRBD1. Trimming took 4 bases from V and 2 from J; bases not matched to a gene: 11. The CDR3 is made up of 16 amino acids. CDR1 is SEHNR, CDR2 FQNEAQ, per germline (reference sequence). The CDR3 loop reads CASSSRPGQKTYEQYF. In DNA form, the CDR3 reads TGTGCCAGCAGCTCGAGACCGGGACAGAAAACCTACGAGCAGTACTTC.

This clone was seen only once. The chain employs TRBV7-2 and TRBJ2-4; perhaps TRBD2 as D (6 bases). CDR3 size: 14 residues. The V and J ends lost 1 base and 7 bases respectively, with 11 bases between them. Germline-derived CDR1 and CDR2 are SGHTA and FQGNSA. CDR3 nucleotide sequence: TGTGCCAGCAGCTTAGGTGGAGGGTCCAACATTCAGTACTTC. Its translation: CASSLGGGSNIQYF. The entire variable domain, with the rest obtained from reference TRBV7-2 and TRBJ2-4, is as follows: GAGVSQSPSNKVTEKGKDVELRCDPISGHTALYWYRQSLGQGLEFLIYFQGNSAPDKSGLPSDRFSAERTGGSVSTLTIQRTQQEDSAVYLCASSLGGGSNIQYFGAGTRLSVL.

This chain uses TRBV28 with TRBJ2-1, with D perhaps TRBD2 (7 bases). The germline CDR1 and CDR2 sequences are MDHEN and SYDVKM. The ends were cut back, 6 bases at V and 4 bases at J, with 16 bases in the middle. The CDR3 covers 15 residues. The CDR3 protein is CASRRRGGEYNEQFF. The DNA for the CDR3 is TGTGCCAGCAGAAGGAGGGGGGGAGAATACAATGAGCAGTTCTTC.

This rearrangement joins TRBV18 to TRBJ2-2; TRBD1 matches 11 bases. The J segment lost 4 bases and the V segment lost 3 bases, leaving 1 base of the junction unmatched. There are 15 residues in the CDR3. CDR1 is KGHSH and CDR2 is LQKENI in the germline V gene. CDR3 residues: CASSPGTGGTGELFF. The CDR3 DNA reads TGTGCCAGCTCACCCGGGACAGGGGGCACCGGGGAGCTGTTTTTT.

Only one count was recorded for this clone. The chain combines TRBV12-5 with TRBJ2-3, with D uncertain. V lost 6 bases, J lost 2 bases, and 3 bases lay in between. The CDR3 has 11 amino acids. The germline gives CDR1 LGHNT, CDR2 FRNRAP. Here the CDR3 DNA reads TGTGCTAGTGGCCACACAGATACGCAGTATTTT. This translates into CASGHTDTQYF. Complete variable domain (other parts from reference TRBV12-5 and TRBJ2-3): DARVTQTPRHKVTEMGQEVTMRCQPILGHNTVFWYRQTMMQGLELLAYFRNRAPLDDSGMPKDRFSAEMPDATLATLKIQPSEPRDSAVYFCASGHTDTQYFGPGTRLTVL.

The chain recombines TRBV4-3 with TRBJ2-6; D is ambiguous. Looked up from germline, CDR1 is LGHNA and CDR2 is YSLEER. The CDR3 loop spans 16 amino acids. Trimming shortened V by 0 bases and J by 0 bases, and 6 bases separated the two germline ends. CDR3 protein: CASSQEMYSGANVLTF. The CDR3 DNA is TGCGCCAGCAGCCAAGAAATGTACTCTGGGGCCAACGTCCTGACTTTC.

The rearrangement uses TRBV4-3 and TRBJ2-3; 7 nucleotides agree with TRBD2. J was trimmed by 6 bases and V by 4 bases; bases with no gene match: 10. Germline V CDR1 and CDR2: LGHNA, YSLEER. CDR3 length: 15 amino acids. The DNA for the CDR3 is TGCGCCAGCAGCCGGGGCAGACTAGCTCGTGATACGCAGTATTTT. This encodes CASSRGRLARDTQYF.

The chain recombines TRBV18 with TRBJ1-5, with 7 bases that match TRBD1. CDR3 length equals 13 residues. Germline lookup yields CDR1 KGHSH and CDR2 LQKENI. V gave up 4 bases and J gave up 7 bases; unmatched junction bases: 4. DNA for the CDR3: TGTGCCAGCTCACAGGGGGCGGAACAGCCCCAGCATTTT. Translated, it gives CASSQGAEQPQHF.

The chain is built from TRBV5-1 and TRBJ2-1; 10 nucleotides align to TRBD2. This CDR3 contains 16 residues. J lost 2 bases, V lost 1 base, and 3 bases had no gene match. Germline loops: CDR1 SGHRS, CDR2 YFSETQ. The DNA for the CDR3 is TGCGCCAGCAGCTTGCTTGGACTAGCGGCCTACAATGAGCAGTTCTTC. Translating gives CASSLLGLAAYNEQFF.

The chain couples TRBV9 to TRBJ2-5, with D possibly being TRBD1 (6 bases). This CDR3 region has 16 residues. V was shortened by 0 bases and J by 3 bases, with 15 bases between the two germline ends. Germline assignment: CDR1 SGDLS and CDR2 YYNGEE. The CDR3 sequence is CASSVERGGLEETQYF. The CDR3 DNA reads as TGTGCCAGCAGCGTAGAAAGAGGGGGATTGGAAGAGACCCAGTACTTC.

The chain links TRBV7-6 to TRBJ1-3; D uncertain. This CDR3 spans 15 amino acids. V gave up 3 bases and J gave up 0 bases, with 9 bases separating them. Germline V gives CDR1 SGHVS, CDR2 FNYEAQ. CDR3 sequence reads: CASSLAGFSGNTIYF. The DNA for the CDR3 is TGTGCCAGCAGCTTGGCGGGGTTCTCTGGAAACACCATATATTTT.

This sequence joins TRBV7-2 and TRBJ2-3, with 9 bases matching TRBD2. CDR1 and CDR2 (germline): SGHTA, FQGNSA. This CDR3 is 16 amino acids long. V lost 4 bases and J lost 4; bases outside the gene matches: 9. The CDR3 DNA reads as TGTGCCAGCAGCTCCGGGGCGGGAGGGCGTGCAGATACGCAGTATTTT. Its protein product is CASSSGAGGRADTQYF.

CDR3 sequence: CASAGGGNEQYF. The DNA of the CDR3 is TGTGCCAGCGCGGGCGGGGGCAACGAGCAGTACTTC. The chain is built from TRBV7-2 and TRBJ2-7, with D possibly being TRBD2 (7 bases). Between the trimmed V and J ends, which lost 8 bases and 5 bases, there was a span of 13 bases. Germline values: CDR1 SGHTA, CDR2 FQGNSA. CDR3 length equals 12 residues.

V usage is TRBV25-1 and J usage is TRBJ1-2, with TRBD1 matching over 10 bases. This CDR3 contains 12 residues. Trimming at V came to 6 bases and at J to 5 bases, leaving 0 bases not matched to a gene. Germline-derived CDR1 and CDR2 are MGHDK and SYGVNS. Here the CDR3 DNA reads TGTGCCAGCAGGGGACAGGGGTATGGCTACACCTTC. Translation gives CASRGQGYGYTF.

The rearrangement links TRBV5-5 to TRBJ2-1, with 9 bases lining up with TRBD1. J was trimmed by 2 bases and V by 4 bases; bases with no gene match: 4. There are 15 residues in the CDR3. Germline V CDR1 and CDR2: SGHKS, YYEKEE (reference sequence). This CDR3 reads CASSIGQGTYNEQFF. The CDR3, as DNA: TGTGCCAGCAGCATAGGACAGGGGACCTACAATGAGCAGTTCTTC.

The chain links TRBV28 to TRBJ2-7, with TRBD2 identical over 8 bases. CDR1 and CDR2 from the germline V gene are MDHEN and SYDVKM. V dropped 7 bases and J dropped 6; count of bases not matched to a gene: 11. There are 14 residues in the CDR3. In nucleotides, the CDR3 is TGTGCCAGCATCATGGCGGGGGGCAGCGGCGAGCAGTACTTC. This sequence encodes CASIMAGGSGEQYF.

This clone has only a few counts. This CDR3 is CASSRSSATTGELFF. Here the CDR3 DNA reads TGTGCCAGCAGCCGCAGCTCAGCGACCACCGGGGAGCTGTTTTTT. The chain links TRBV7-8 to TRBJ2-2; D gene ambiguous. Trimming took 5 bases from V and 4 from J, leaving 14 bases between them. Per germline, CDR1 SGHVS and CDR2 FQNEAQ. The CDR3 has 15 residues.

The chain employs TRBV6-5 and TRBJ2-7, with 8 bases matching TRBD1. CDR1 and CDR2 (germline): MNHEY, SVGAGI. J lost 7 bases, V lost 6 bases, and 8 bases had no gene match. CDR3 length: 13 residues. The CDR3 sequence is CASSKTGVAEQYF. The CDR3 nucleotides read TGTGCCAGCAGCAAGACAGGGGTCGCGGAGCAGTACTTC.

This chain joins TRBV9 and TRBJ1-5, with 7 bases that match TRBD1. The CDR3 loop spans 16 amino acids. Germline V gives CDR1 SGDLS, CDR2 YYNGEE. Trimming cost V 3 bases and J 3 bases; bases outside gene matches: 9. CDR3 in amino acids: CASSEEDRVYNQPQHF. The CDR3 bases are TGTGCCAGCAGCGAAGAAGACAGGGTCTACAATCAGCCCCAGCATTTT.

This clone was seen more than once but under ten times. This chain connects TRBV14 to TRBJ1-2; D remains unclear. CDR1 and CDR2 (germline): SGHDN, FVKESK. The CDR3 is made up of 11 amino acids. V lost 4 bases and J 6 bases, leaving 6 bases between the germline ends. CDR3 sequence reads: CASSLRDGYTF. CDR3 nucleotides: TGTGCCAGCAGCCTGAGGGATGGCTACACCTTC.

The V and J genes are TRBV3-1 (or the pseudogene TRBV3-2) and TRBJ2-1, with 7 bases aligning to TRBD2. Germline V gives CDR1 LGHDT, CDR2 YNNKEL (reference sequence). Unmatched junction bases numbered 5, after V lost 4 bases and J lost 2 bases. The CDR3 contains 15 residues. In DNA, the CDR3 is TGTGCCAGCAGCCCTAGCGGCGTGGCCTACAATGAGCAGTTCTTC. It is translated as CASSPSGVAYNEQFF.

The chain is built from TRBV6-6 and TRBJ1-1, with D perhaps TRBD1 (6 bases). This CDR3 region has 14 residues. The V and J ends lost 5 bases and 3 bases respectively, with 13 bases between them. The germline CDR1 and CDR2 sequences are MNHNY and SVGAGI (reference sequence). The CDR3 here is CASSTQGGYTEAFF. The CDR3, as DNA: TGTGCCAGCAGTACACAGGGAGGGTACACTGAAGCTTTCTTT.

This clone was observed a handful of times. The chain is built from TRBV10-3 and TRBJ2-3, with D possibly TRBD1 on 6 matching bases. V was pared by 10 bases and J by 5 bases, with 19 bases between. Germline V lookup: CDR1 ENHRY, CDR2 SYGVKD. The CDR3 totals 14 residues. The CDR3, as DNA: TGTGCCACCCGTGGCTCAGGGGCTGGAGATACGCAGTATTTT. As protein: CATRGSGAGDTQYF.